This TCR beta chain was sequenced for a study of T-cell reconstitution after alpha-beta-depleted transplantation in children. Only a few counts were recorded for this clonotype. The CDR3 length is 13 residues. The germline V gene has CDR1 DFQATT and CDR2 SNEGSKA (reference sequence). During its preparation, the TCRbeta library received unique molecular identifiers. Via MiXCR, TCRdb re-called the PCR reads, giving one row per CDR3 protein. The sample consists of about 200,000 distinct CDR3 sequences, roughly 15% of them appearing once. This clonotype originated in a human donor who donated a stem cell graft to a child with acute lymphoblastic leukemia. The starting material was PBMCs from the stem cell graft donor, obtained from the stem cell graft. The V gene is TRBV20-1, the J gene TRBJ1-1; tentatively, D is TRBD1 (5 bases). This CDR3 reads CSAGRGDHTEAFF. In DNA, the CDR3 is TGCAGCGCTGGACGGGGGGATCACACTGAAGCTTTCTTT.